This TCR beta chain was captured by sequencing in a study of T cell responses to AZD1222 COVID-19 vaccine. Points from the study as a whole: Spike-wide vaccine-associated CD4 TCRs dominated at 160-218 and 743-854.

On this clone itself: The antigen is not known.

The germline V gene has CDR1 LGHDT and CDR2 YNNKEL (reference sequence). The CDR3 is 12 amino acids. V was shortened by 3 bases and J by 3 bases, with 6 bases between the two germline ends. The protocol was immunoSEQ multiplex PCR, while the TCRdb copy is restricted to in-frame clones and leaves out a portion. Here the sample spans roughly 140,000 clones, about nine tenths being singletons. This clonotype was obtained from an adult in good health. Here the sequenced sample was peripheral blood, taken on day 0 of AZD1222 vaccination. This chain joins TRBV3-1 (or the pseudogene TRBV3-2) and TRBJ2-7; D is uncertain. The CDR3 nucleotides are TGTGCCAGCAGCCACGGTAGCTACGAGCAGTACTTC. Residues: CASSHGSYEQYF.